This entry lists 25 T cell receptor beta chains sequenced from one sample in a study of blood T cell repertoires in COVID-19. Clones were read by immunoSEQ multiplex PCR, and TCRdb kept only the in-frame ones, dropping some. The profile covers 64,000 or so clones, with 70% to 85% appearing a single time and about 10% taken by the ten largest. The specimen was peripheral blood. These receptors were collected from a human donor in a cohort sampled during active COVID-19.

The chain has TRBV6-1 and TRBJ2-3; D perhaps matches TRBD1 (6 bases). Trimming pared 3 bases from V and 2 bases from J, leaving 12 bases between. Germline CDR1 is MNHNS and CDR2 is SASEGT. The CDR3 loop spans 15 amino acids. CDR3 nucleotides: TGTGCCAGCAGTGACCAGACAGGCCACACAGATACGCAGTATTTT. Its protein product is CASSDQTGHTDTQYF.

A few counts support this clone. In DNA, the CDR3 is TGTGCCAGCAAGGGAGCGGGAGTAGGAGAGACCCAGTACTTC. Translated, it gives CASKGAGVGETQYF. The chain has TRBV2 and TRBJ2-5; 8 positions match TRBD2. Germline CDR1 SNHLY, CDR2 FYNNEI. The CDR3 contains 14 residues. Germline trimming cut 7 bases from V and 4 bases from J; bases unmatched to any gene: 8. Complete variable domain (other parts from reference TRBV2 and TRBJ2-5): EPEVTQTPSHQVTQMGQEVILRCVPISNHLYFYWYRQILGQKVEFLVSFYNNEISEKSEIFDDQFSVERPDGSNFTLKIRSTKLEDSAMYFCASKGAGVGETQYFGPGTRLLVL.

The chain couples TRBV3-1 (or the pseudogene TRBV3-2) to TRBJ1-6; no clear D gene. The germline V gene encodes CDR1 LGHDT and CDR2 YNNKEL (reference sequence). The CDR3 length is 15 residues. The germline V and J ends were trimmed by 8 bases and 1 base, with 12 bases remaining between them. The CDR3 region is CASGSWCSYNSPLHF. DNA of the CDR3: TGTGCCAGCGGCTCATGGTGTTCCTATAATTCACCCCTCCACTTT.

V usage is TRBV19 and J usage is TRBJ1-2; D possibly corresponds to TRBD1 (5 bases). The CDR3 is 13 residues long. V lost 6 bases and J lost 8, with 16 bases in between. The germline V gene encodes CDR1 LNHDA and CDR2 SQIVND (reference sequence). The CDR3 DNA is TGTGCCAGTAGCACCGGGCCCCAGGGAGGCTACACCTTC. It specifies CASSTGPQGGYTF.

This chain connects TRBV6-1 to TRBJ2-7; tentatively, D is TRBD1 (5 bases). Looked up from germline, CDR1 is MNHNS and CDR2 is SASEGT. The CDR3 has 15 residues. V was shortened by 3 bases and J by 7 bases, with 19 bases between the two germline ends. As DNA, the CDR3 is TGTGCCAGCAGTGAGTTTCAGGGTGTTGCTGCTGAGCAGTACTTC. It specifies CASSEFQGVAAEQYF.

The CDR3 here is CASSNREKETQYF. CDR3 nucleotides: TGTGCCAGTAGTAATAGGGAGAAAGAGACCCAGTACTTC. The chain joins TRBV19 to TRBJ2-5; a possible D gene is TRBD2 (5 bases). In germline, CDR1 is LNHDA, CDR2 SQIVND (reference sequence). Trimming took off 4 bases at V and 3 bases at J, with 9 bases between the two ends. The CDR3 contains 13 residues.

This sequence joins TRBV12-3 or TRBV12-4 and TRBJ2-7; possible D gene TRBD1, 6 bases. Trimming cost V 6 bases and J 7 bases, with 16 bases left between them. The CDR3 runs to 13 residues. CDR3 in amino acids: CASRTGQESEQYF. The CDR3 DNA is TGTGCCAGCAGAACGGGACAAGAAAGTGAGCAGTACTTC.

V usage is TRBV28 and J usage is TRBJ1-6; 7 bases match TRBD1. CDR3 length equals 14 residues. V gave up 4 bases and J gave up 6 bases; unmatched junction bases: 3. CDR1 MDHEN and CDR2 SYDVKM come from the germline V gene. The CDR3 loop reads CASSYGQANSPLHF. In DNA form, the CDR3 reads TGTGCCAGCAGTTACGGACAGGCTAATTCACCCCTCCACTTT.

CDR3 nucleotides: TGTGCCAGCAACGACAGGGGTGGAAACACCATATATTTT. Protein sequence: CASNDRGGNTIYF. The rearrangement links TRBV3-1 (or the pseudogene TRBV3-2) to TRBJ1-3; 8 bases align to TRBD1. Germline values: CDR1 LGHDT, CDR2 YNNKEL (reference sequence). This CDR3 has 13 amino acids. The V segment lost 7 bases and the J segment 3 bases; nucleotides outside the gene matches: 2.

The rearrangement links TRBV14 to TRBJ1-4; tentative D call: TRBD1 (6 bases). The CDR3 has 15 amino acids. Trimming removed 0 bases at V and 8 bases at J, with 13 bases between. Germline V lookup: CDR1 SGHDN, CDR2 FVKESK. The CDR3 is CASSQDVGAGEKLFF. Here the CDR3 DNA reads TGTGCCAGCAGCCAAGATGTGGGGGCGGGCGAAAAACTGTTTTTT.

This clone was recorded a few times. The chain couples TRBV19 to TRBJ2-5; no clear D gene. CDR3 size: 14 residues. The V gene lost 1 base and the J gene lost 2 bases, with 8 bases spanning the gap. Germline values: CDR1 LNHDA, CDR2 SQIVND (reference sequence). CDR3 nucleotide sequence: TGTGCCAGTAGTATAGGTCCCAGTCAAGAGACCCAGTACTTC. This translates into CASSIGPSQETQYF.

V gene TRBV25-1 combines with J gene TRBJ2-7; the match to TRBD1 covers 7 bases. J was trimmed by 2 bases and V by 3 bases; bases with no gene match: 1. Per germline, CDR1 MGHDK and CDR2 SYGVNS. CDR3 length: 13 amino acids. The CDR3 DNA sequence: TGTGCCAGCAGTGAGGGGACAGCCTACGAGCAGTACTTC. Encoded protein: CASSEGTAYEQYF.

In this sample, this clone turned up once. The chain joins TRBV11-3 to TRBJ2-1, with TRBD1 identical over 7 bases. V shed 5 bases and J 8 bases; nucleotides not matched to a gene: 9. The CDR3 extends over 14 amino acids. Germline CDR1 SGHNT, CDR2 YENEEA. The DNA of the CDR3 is TGTGCCAGCAGCCGTAGACAGGGCTTCGATGAGCAGTTCTTC. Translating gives CASSRRQGFDEQFF.

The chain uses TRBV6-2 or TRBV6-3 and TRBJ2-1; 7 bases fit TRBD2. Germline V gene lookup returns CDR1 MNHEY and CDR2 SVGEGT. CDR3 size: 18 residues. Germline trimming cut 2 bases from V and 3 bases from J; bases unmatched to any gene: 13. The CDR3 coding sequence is TGTGCCAGCAGTTACCTCCCCGGCCCCAGCGGGATCTACAATGAGCAGTTCTTC. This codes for CASSYLPGPSGIYNEQFF.

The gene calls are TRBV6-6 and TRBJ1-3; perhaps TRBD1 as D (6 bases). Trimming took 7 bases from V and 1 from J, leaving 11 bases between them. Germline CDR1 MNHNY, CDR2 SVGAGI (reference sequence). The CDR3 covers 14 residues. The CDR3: CASTATGSGNTIYF. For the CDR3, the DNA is TGTGCCAGCACCGCCACAGGGTCTGGAAACACCATATATTTT.

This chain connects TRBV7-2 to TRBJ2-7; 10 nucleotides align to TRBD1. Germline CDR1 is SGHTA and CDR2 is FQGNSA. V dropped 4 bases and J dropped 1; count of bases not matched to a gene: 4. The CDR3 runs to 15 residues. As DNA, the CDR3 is TGTGCCAGCAGCTCGACAGGGGGCCAATCCTACGAGCAGTACTTC. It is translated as CASSSTGGQSYEQYF.

The CDR3 sequence: CASSLTRGGTPLSTDTQYF. In DNA form, the CDR3 reads TGTGCCAGCAGCTTGACTCGGGGGGGGACTCCATTAAGCACAGATACGCAGTATTTT. This chain joins TRBV5-8 and TRBJ2-3; 8 bases match TRBD2. The length of the CDR3 is 19 residues. The germline gives CDR1 SGHTS, CDR2 YDEGEE. V dropped 1 base and J dropped 0; count of bases not matched to a gene: 13.

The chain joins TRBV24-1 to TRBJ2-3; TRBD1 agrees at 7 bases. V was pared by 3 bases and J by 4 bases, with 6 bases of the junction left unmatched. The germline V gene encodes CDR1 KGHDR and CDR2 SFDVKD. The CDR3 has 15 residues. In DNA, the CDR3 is TGTGCCACCAGTGATCCCCGGGACAGATCAGATACGCAGTATTTT. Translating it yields CATSDPRDRSDTQYF.

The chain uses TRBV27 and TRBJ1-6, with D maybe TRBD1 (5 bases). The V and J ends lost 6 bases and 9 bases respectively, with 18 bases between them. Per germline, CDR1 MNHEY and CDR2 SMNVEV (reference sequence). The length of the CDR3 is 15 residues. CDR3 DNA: TGTGCCAGCAGCAACACCGGGACTGGGAGTTCACCCCTCCACTTT. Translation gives CASSNTGTGSSPLHF.

CDR3 bases: TGTGCCTGGAGCGTCGGGTTTCGAGGGGGCTGGTCCTATAATTCACCCCTCCACTTT. Residues: CAWSVGFRGGWSYNSPLHF. This chain joins TRBV30 and TRBJ1-6; 7 nucleotides line up with TRBD1. This CDR3 is built from 19 residues. The germline CDR1 and CDR2 sequences are GTSNPN and SVGIG (reference sequence). The V gene end was trimmed by 3 bases and the J gene end by 1 base; junction bases not matched to a gene: 15.

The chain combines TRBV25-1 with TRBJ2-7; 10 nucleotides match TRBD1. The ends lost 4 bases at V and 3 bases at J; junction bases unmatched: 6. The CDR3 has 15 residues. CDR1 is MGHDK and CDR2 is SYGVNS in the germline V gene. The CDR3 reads CASSADRGDIYEQYF. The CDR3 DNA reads TGTGCCAGCAGTGCGGACAGGGGGGATATCTACGAGCAGTACTTC.

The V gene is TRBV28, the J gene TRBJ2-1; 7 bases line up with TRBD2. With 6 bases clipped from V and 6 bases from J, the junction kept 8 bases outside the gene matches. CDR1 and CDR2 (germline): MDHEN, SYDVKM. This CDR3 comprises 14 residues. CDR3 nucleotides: TGTGCCAGCAGACCCGGGAGGTGGTCCAATGAGCAGTTCTTC. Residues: CASRPGRWSNEQFF.

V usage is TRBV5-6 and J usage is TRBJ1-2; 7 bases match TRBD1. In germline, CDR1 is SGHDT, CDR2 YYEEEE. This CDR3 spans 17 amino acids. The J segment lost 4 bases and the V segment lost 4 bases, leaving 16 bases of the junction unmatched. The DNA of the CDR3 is TGTGCCAGCAGCCCGACCAGATTGGGGACAGAGATCTATGGCTACACCTTC. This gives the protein CASSPTRLGTEIYGYTF.

CDR3 sequence (DNA): TGTGCCAGCAGCTTGGCAGGCCTCAACCCTAACTATGGCTACACCTTC. It is translated as CASSLAGLNPNYGYTF. The chain recombines TRBV5-4 with TRBJ1-2; D not certain. The CDR3 has 16 amino acids. V was shortened by 0 bases and J by 0 bases, with 12 bases between the two germline ends. Germline CDR1 and CDR2: SGHNT and YYREEE (reference sequence).

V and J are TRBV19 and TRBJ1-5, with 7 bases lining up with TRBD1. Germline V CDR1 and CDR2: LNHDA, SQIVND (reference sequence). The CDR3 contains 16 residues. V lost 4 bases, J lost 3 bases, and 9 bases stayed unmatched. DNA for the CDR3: TGTGCCAGTAGTAAGGGGGCCTCTTCCTTCAATCAGCCCCAGCATTTT. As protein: CASSKGASSFNQPQHF.